The present entry profiles one T cell receptor beta chain with its context. Its target is unknown. UMIs were added to TCR cDNA along with a universal primer site when it was made by 5'RACE template switching. TCRdb processed the 5' RACE reads anew with MiXCR; each CDR3 protein has one entry. The sample gives under 550,000 distinct CDR3 sequences, 21% of which show up once; approximately 15% is in the top ten. V lost 4 bases and J lost 10, with 11 bases in between. This CDR3 is built from 12 residues. The sample belongs to a study of T cells after yellow fever vaccination. General observations from the study: Though it reached lower strength, the secondary response hit its peak faster, day 5 versus 15. From the bulk population, abundant clonotypes could contaminate and appear within FACS-sorted repertoires. The booster response re-showed most primary clones: over 95% CD4, roughly 91% CD8.

V gene TRBV12-3 or TRBV12-4 combines with J gene TRBJ2-1; D is perhaps TRBD1 or TRBD2 (5 bases each). Sequenced material: PBMCs, taken roughly 20 days after the first yellow fever vaccination. The sequence came from a young man who received the YFV17D yellow fever vaccine. CDR3 loop: CASSYQGTEQFF. Written as DNA, the CDR3 is TGTGCCAGCAGTTATCAAGGGACCGAGCAGTTCTTC.